This T cell receptor (beta chain) was sequenced during a study of blood T cell repertoires in COVID-19. This clone was counted once. With 0 bases removed from V and 3 bases from J, the gap between germline ends came to 10 bases. The CDR3 spans 15 residues. Looked up from germline, CDR1 is SGDLS and CDR2 is YYNGEE. Assay: immunoSEQ multiplex PCR; the TCRdb copy retains only in-frame clones and omits some. The table shows around 230,000 clones, with approximately 90% occurring only once. Sequenced material: PBMCs or T cells enriched from blood (not recorded which). The chain has TRBV9 and TRBJ1-5, with a tentative D call TRBD1 (6 bases). The sequence was collected from a woman aged 40 to 50 with acute COVID-19. The CDR3, as DNA: TGTGCCAGCAGCGTAGCAACAGGGCTCAATCAGCCCCAGCATTTT. Translating gives CASSVATGLNQPQHF.